In this sample, the clone carrying this T cell receptor (beta chain) turned up once. The data were taken from a study of blood T cell repertoires in COVID-19. This CDR3 comprises 18 residues. Germline values: CDR1 SGHRS, CDR2 YFSETQ. V was clipped by 1 base and J by 4 bases, with 20 bases between them. Generated by immunoSEQ multiplex PCR, the TCRdb table keeps only in-frame clones and is missing some. Here the sample spans 150,000 to 170,000 clones, around 83% being singletons. V is TRBV5-1 and J is TRBJ1-4; the D gene is possibly TRBD1 (6 bases). Specimen: peripheral blood. The sequence was obtained from a woman aged 55-70 years with COVID-19, enrolled during active disease. The CDR3 coding sequence is TGCGCCAGCAGCTTGTCTGGGACATACCTCTCGGGTAATGAAAAACTGTTTTTT. It specifies CASSLSGTYLSGNEKLFF.